The 25 T cell receptor beta chains below were found in one sample sequenced in a study of blood T cell repertoires in COVID-19. Profiling relied on immunoSEQ multiplex PCR, and the TCRdb table lists in-frame clones only, not all of them. Found here are under 250,000 clones, approximately 90% of them singletons; the top ten hold roughly 12%. Sequenced: peripheral blood. These receptors all stem from a man between 45 and 60 years old with COVID-19, enrolled during active disease.

CDR3 protein: CASSLRGGSGGDTQYF. The CDR3 nucleotides read TGTGCCAGCAGCTTAAGAGGAGGGAGCGGGGGAGATACGCAGTATTTT. V is TRBV7-3 and J is TRBJ2-3; 8 nucleotides match TRBD2. The junction had 8 bases not matched to a gene; V was cut back by 1 base and J by 5 bases. CDR3 size: 16 residues. Germline-derived CDR1 and CDR2 are SGHTA and FQGTGA.

The rearrangement joins TRBV18 to TRBJ1-3; 7 nucleotides match TRBD1. CDR1 is KGHSH and CDR2 is LQKENI in the germline V gene. V dropped 4 bases and J dropped 1; count of bases not matched to a gene: 4. The CDR3 loop spans 15 amino acids. The CDR3 sequence is CASSLDRVSGNTIYF. In DNA, the CDR3 is TGTGCCAGCTCACTCGACAGGGTTTCTGGAAACACCATATATTTT.

The J gene is TRBJ2-1, the V gene TRBV27; TRBD2 aligns across 13 bases. CDR3 length: 14 residues. The germline CDR1 and CDR2 sequences are MNHEY and SMNVEV (reference sequence). Trimming at V came to 10 bases and at J to 9 bases, leaving 9 bases not matched to a gene. The CDR3 loop reads CATHRTSGSVEQFF. DNA for the CDR3: TGTGCCACCCACAGGACTAGCGGGAGCGTTGAGCAGTTCTTC.

This sequence joins TRBV7-2 and TRBJ1-2; D is unclear. Trimming cost V 5 bases and J 3 bases, with 13 bases left between them. Germline loops: CDR1 SGHTA, CDR2 FQGNSA. This CDR3 spans 14 amino acids. CDR3 protein: CASSPGGEYYGYTF. The CDR3 coding sequence is TGTGCCAGCAGCCCCGGCGGGGAGTACTATGGCTACACCTTC.

This clone has more than one count but fewer than ten. V gene TRBV19 combines with J gene TRBJ2-5, with D perhaps TRBD1 (6 bases). The germline gives CDR1 LNHDA, CDR2 SQIVND (reference sequence). With 5 bases removed from V and 3 bases from J, the gap between germline ends came to 7 bases. The CDR3 covers 12 residues. The CDR3 DNA follows: TGTGCCAGTAGTCAGGGGAAAGAGACCCAGTACTTC. This codes for CASSQGKETQYF. Variable domain in full (rest from reference TRBV19 and TRBJ2-5): DGGITQSPKYLFRKEGQNVTLSCEQNLNHDAMYWYRQDPGQGLRLIYYSQIVNDFQKGDIAEGYSVSREKKESFPLTVTSAQKNPTAFYLCASSQGKETQYFGPGTRLLVL.

The J gene is TRBJ2-7, the V gene TRBV27, with 14 bases aligning to TRBD2. The CDR3 has 15 amino acids. Germline V gives CDR1 MNHEY, CDR2 SMNVEV (reference sequence). The junction had 4 bases not matched to a gene; V was cut back by 6 bases and J by 3 bases. The CDR3 DNA sequence: TGTGCCAGCAGACGCGGGACTAGCGGGGGCTACGAGCAGTACTTC. This gives the protein CASRRGTSGGYEQYF.

This chain joins TRBV14 and TRBJ1-3; D gene uncertain. Germline CDR1 and CDR2: SGHDN and FVKESK. The CDR3 totals 14 residues. V was cut by 1 base and J by 1 base, with 5 bases left in between. The CDR3 coding sequence is TGTGCCAGCAGCCAAGGGAGTTCTGGAAACACCATATATTTT. Translation: CASSQGSSGNTIYF.

This clone was seen just once. CDR3 loop: CSAGTDRGSTYEQYF. The CDR3, as DNA: TGCAGCGCGGGAACCGACAGGGGCAGTACCTACGAGCAGTACTTC. J is TRBJ2-7 and V is TRBV29-1, with 8 bases aligning to TRBD1. V dropped 7 bases and J dropped 2; count of bases not matched to a gene: 13. CDR1 and CDR2 (germline): SQVTM, ANQGSEA. The CDR3 contains 15 residues.

The rearrangement links TRBV15 to TRBJ2-3; D possibly corresponds to TRBD2 (5 bases). This CDR3 spans 12 amino acids. From germline, CDR1 is LNHNV and CDR2 YYDKDF (reference sequence). V gave up 3 bases and J gave up 11 bases, with 12 bases separating them. The CDR3 coding sequence is TGTGCCACCAGCAGCACGATGGCGGGGCAGTATTTT. It translates to CATSSTMAGQYF.

The rearrangement joins TRBV4-1 to TRBJ2-1; TRBD1 might be the D (6 bases). CDR1 and CDR2 from the germline V gene are MGHRA and YSYEKL. V was shortened by 4 bases and J by 4 bases, with 11 bases between the two germline ends. This CDR3 spans 14 amino acids. CDR3 sequence reads: CASSLIGTYNEQFF. The CDR3 DNA follows: TGCGCCAGCAGCCTTATCGGGACATACAATGAGCAGTTCTTC.

Notes on this clone: Other DNA variants within this sample encode the same CDR3. The V gene is TRBV9, the J gene TRBJ2-7, with 10 bases matching TRBD1. Trimming took 0 bases from V and 4 from J; bases not matched to a gene: 1. The germline V gene encodes CDR1 SGDLS and CDR2 YYNGEE. This CDR3 region has 14 residues. CDR3 coding DNA: TGTGCCAGCAGCGTAGGACAGGGGGCTTACGAGCAGTACTTC. Translation: CASSVGQGAYEQYF.

V usage is TRBV4-3 and J usage is TRBJ2-5; 7 nucleotides align to TRBD2. This CDR3 comprises 15 residues. Trimming at V came to 1 base and at J to 3 bases, leaving 5 bases not matched to a gene. In germline, CDR1 is LGHNA, CDR2 YSLEER. CDR3 sequence: CASSQAPGGEETQYF. CDR3 bases: TGCGCCAGCAGCCAAGCCCCGGGGGGAGAAGAGACCCAGTACTTC.

The V call is TRBV6-5, the J call TRBJ1-6; 11 nucleotides match TRBD1. This CDR3 has 14 amino acids. CDR1 is MNHEY and CDR2 is SVGAGI in the germline V gene. V lost 6 bases to trimming and J lost 9 bases; unmatched junction nucleotides: 4. CDR3 bases: TGTGCCAGCAGCGCCGGACAGGGGGCTTCACCCCTCCACTTT. It yields the protein CASSAGQGASPLHF.

This sequence joins TRBV19 and TRBJ1-3; D gene ambiguous. Trimming removed 3 bases at V and 3 bases at J, with 3 bases between. This CDR3 comprises 12 residues. Germline values: CDR1 LNHDA, CDR2 SQIVND (reference sequence). The CDR3 bases are TGTGCCAGTAGTATCCGTGGAAACACCATATATTTT. Its protein product is CASSIRGNTIYF.

In DNA form, the CDR3 reads TGTGCCAGCTCACCGGTTGCGGGACAGGGTAATGAAAAACTGTTTTTT. It encodes CASSPVAGQGNEKLFF. V gene TRBV18 combines with J gene TRBJ1-4; 9 bases are shared with TRBD1. With V trimmed by 3 bases and J by 4 bases, 6 bases remained unmatched. The CDR3 is 16 amino acids. Germline V gene sequence: CDR1 KGHSH, CDR2 LQKENI.

This clone was seen just once. This rearrangement joins TRBV19 to TRBJ2-7; TRBD1 agrees at 9 bases. CDR1 and CDR2 from the germline V gene are LNHDA and SQIVND (reference sequence). The CDR3 totals 14 residues. Germline trimming cut 7 bases from V and 4 bases from J; bases unmatched to any gene: 8. The CDR3 spells CASNPRDRDYEQYF. The CDR3 nucleotides are TGTGCCAGTAACCCCCGGGACAGGGATTACGAGCAGTACTTC.

The genes are TRBV5-4 and TRBJ1-1; possible D gene TRBD1, 6 bases. V dropped 0 bases and J dropped 5 bases, with 11 bases sitting between them. CDR1 SGHNT and CDR2 YYREEE come from the germline V gene (reference sequence). CDR3 length: 14 amino acids. As DNA, the CDR3 is TGTGCCAGCAGCTTGGGGGGGCAGGAGACTGAAGCTTTCTTT. Amino acids: CASSLGGQETEAFF.

The chain recombines TRBV7-9 with TRBJ1-2; possibly TRBD1 for D (5 bases). The CDR3 has 14 amino acids. Germline V gene lookup returns CDR1 SEHNR and CDR2 FQNEAQ (reference sequence). V dropped 7 bases and J dropped 4 bases, with 16 bases sitting between them. CDR3 DNA sequence: TGTGCCAGCAACGCGGGGGGGAGAGGCTATGGCTACACCTTC. As protein: CASNAGGRGYGYTF.

The J gene is TRBJ1-5, the V gene TRBV19; 8 nucleotides match TRBD1. Germline V lookup: CDR1 LNHDA, CDR2 SQIVND (reference sequence). Trimming removed 8 bases from V and 2 bases from J; junction bases left unmatched: 17. This CDR3 region has 18 residues. The CDR3: CASGGTYRGRNGNQPQHF. In nucleotides, the CDR3 is TGTGCCAGTGGAGGAACCTACAGGGGGAGGAATGGCAATCAGCCCCAGCATTTT.

The gene calls are TRBV19 and TRBJ2-2, with D tentatively TRBD1 (5 bases). The CDR3 loop spans 16 amino acids. Germline V CDR1 and CDR2: LNHDA, SQIVND (reference sequence). V was cut by 6 bases and J by 3 bases, with 17 bases left in between. CDR3 protein: CASSIEQGAYTGELFF. The CDR3 DNA follows: TGTGCCAGTAGCATCGAGCAAGGGGCCTACACCGGGGAGCTGTTTTTT.

The rearrangement links TRBV10-3 to TRBJ2-5, with D perhaps matching TRBD1 (6 bases). Germline V CDR1 and CDR2: ENHRY, SYGVKD. V lost 9 bases and J 4 bases, leaving 15 bases between the germline ends. The CDR3 consists of 13 residues. CDR3 nucleotide sequence: TGTGCCATACAATCAGGGGATGTAGAGACCCAGTACTTC. Translated, it gives CAIQSGDVETQYF.

The chain carries TRBV7-8 and TRBJ2-2; 8 nucleotides line up with TRBD2. The length of the CDR3 is 17 residues. Germline V CDR1 and CDR2: SGHVS, FQNEAQ. V lost 2 bases and J lost 6; bases outside the gene matches: 11. Here the CDR3 DNA reads TGTGCCAGCAGCTTATTTGGTTTAGCGGGATTGGCCGGGGAGCTGTTTTTT. Translated: CASSLFGLAGLAGELFF. Full variable domain (remainder filled in from reference TRBV7-8 and TRBJ2-2): GAGVSQSPRYKVAKRGQDVALRCDPISGHVSLFWYQQALGQGPEFLTYFQNEAQLDKSGLPSDRFFAERPEGSVSTLKIQRTQQEDSAVYLCASSLFGLAGLAGELFFGEGSRLTVL.

The chain is built from TRBV18 and TRBJ2-7, with 10 bases that match TRBD1. From germline, CDR1 is KGHSH and CDR2 LQKENI. Germline trimming cut 1 base from V and 5 bases from J; bases unmatched to any gene: 5. There are 15 residues in the CDR3. CDR3 DNA: TGTGCCAGCTCACCACTCGGGACAGGGGAGCACGAGCAGTACTTC. Protein: CASSPLGTGEHEQYF. Filled out from reference TRBV18 and TRBJ2-7, the complete variable domain reads NAGVMQNPRHLVRRRGQEARLRCSPMKGHSHVYWYRQLPEEGLKFMVYLQKENIIDESGMPKERFSAEFPKEGPSILRIQQVVRGDSAAYFCASSPLGTGEHEQYFGPGTRLTVT.

This chain connects TRBV6-5 to TRBJ1-2; TRBD1 aligns across 7 bases. V shed 7 bases and J 4 bases; nucleotides not matched to a gene: 12. Germline values: CDR1 MNHEY, CDR2 SVGAGI. The CDR3 contains 15 residues. The CDR3 DNA reads as TGTGCCAGCACTTCCCGAACAGGGGTAATCTATGGCTACACCTTC. This gives the protein CASTSRTGVIYGYTF.

The CDR3 here is CASSIGTGLSYEQYF. As DNA, the CDR3 is TGTGCCAGTAGTATCGGGACAGGGCTTTCCTACGAGCAGTACTTC. This chain joins TRBV19 and TRBJ2-7; 9 bases align to TRBD1. Germline-derived CDR1 and CDR2 are LNHDA and SQIVND (reference sequence). With 3 bases clipped from V and 1 base from J, the junction kept 4 bases outside the gene matches. The CDR3 runs 15 residues.